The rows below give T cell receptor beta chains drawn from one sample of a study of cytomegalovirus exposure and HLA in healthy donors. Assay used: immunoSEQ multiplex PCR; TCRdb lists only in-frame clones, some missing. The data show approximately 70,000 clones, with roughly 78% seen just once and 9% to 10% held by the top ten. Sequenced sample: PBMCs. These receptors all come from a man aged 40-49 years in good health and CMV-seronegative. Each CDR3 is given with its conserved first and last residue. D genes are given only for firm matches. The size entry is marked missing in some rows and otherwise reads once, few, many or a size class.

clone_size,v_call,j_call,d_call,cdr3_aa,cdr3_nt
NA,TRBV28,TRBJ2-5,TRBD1,CASSPVRGSSQETQYF,TGTGCCAGCAGTCCCGTCAGGGGGTCAAGCCAAGAGACCCAGTACTTC
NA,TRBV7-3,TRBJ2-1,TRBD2,CASSATSDSYNEQFF,TGTGCCAGCAGCGCGACTAGCGACTCCTACAATGAGCAGTTCTTC
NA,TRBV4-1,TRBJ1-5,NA,CASSHQTGTQPQHF,TGCGCCAGCAGCCATCAAACAGGGACTCAGCCCCAGCATTTT
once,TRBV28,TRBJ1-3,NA,CASSSPGSRLPFSGNTIYF,TGTGCCAGCAGTTCCCCGGGGTCTCGACTACCCTTCTCTGGAAACACCATATATTTT
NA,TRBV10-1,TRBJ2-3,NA,CASSETYLDTQYF,TGCGCCAGCAGCGAGACCTATCTGGATACGCAGTATTTT
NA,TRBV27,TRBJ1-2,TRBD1,CASSTRGQGASYGYTF,TGTGCCAGCAGTACCCGTGGACAGGGGGCCTCCTATGGCTACACCTTC
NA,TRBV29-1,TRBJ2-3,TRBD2,CSVVPRLAGGPYTQYF,TGCAGCGTTGTCCCCCGACTAGCGGGGGGACCCTATACGCAGTATTTT
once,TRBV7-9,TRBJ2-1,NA,CSSSPPGTGRGNNEQFF,TGTTCCAGCAGCCCTCCTGGGACGGGACGCGGGAACAATGAGCAGTTCTTC
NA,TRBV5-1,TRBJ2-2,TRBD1,CASSSLQGVRTGELFF,TGCGCCAGCAGCTCCTTACAGGGGGTTAGGACCGGGGAGCTGTTTTTT
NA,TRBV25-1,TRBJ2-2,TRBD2,CASGLAPTGELFF,TGTGCCAGCGGACTAGCCCCCACCGGGGAGCTGTTTTTT
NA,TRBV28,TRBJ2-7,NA,CASSILTGTQAYEQYF,TGTGCCAGCAGTATCTTAACCGGGACACAGGCCTACGAGCAGTACTTC
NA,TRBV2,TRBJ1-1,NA,CASKTSLWNTEAFF,TGTGCCAGCAAAACGAGCCTGTGGAACACTGAAGCTTTCTTT
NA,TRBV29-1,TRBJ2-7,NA,CSVESGSYEQYF,TGCAGCGTTGAGTCCGGTTCCTACGAGCAGTACTTC
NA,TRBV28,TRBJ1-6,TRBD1,CASSLTGDPYRSPLHF,TGTGCCAGCAGTTTAACAGGGGATCCCTATCGTTCACCCCTCCACTTT
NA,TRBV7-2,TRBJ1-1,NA,CASSLGGPEAFF,TGTGCCAGCAGCTTAGGGGGGCCGGAAGCTTTCTTT
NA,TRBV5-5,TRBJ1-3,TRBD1,CASSPQGVGALSGNTIYF,TGTGCCAGCAGCCCACAGGGGGTCGGAGCTCTCTCTGGAAACACCATATATTTT
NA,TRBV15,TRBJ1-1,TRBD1,CATSRRDRGLHTEAFF,TGTGCCACCAGCAGACGGGACAGGGGGCTTCACACTGAAGCTTTCTTT
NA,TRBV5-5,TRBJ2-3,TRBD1,CASSLRQGTHPFSTDTQYF,TGTGCCAGCAGCTTGAGACAGGGAACCCATCCGTTTAGCACAGATACGCAGTATTTT
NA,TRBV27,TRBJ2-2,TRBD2,CASSLLAGGTGELFF,TGTGCCAGCAGTTTGCTAGCGGGAGGGACCGGGGAGCTGTTTTTT
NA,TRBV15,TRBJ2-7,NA,CATSRDTWGEQYF,TGTGCCACCAGCAGGGACACCTGGGGCGAGCAGTACTTC
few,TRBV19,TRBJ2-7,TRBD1,CASSTQDRGPYEQYF,TGTGCCAGTAGTACCCAGGACAGGGGGCCCTACGAGCAGTACTTC
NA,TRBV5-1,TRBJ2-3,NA,CASSIGDGSGTDTQYF,TGCGCCAGCAGCATAGGGGACGGGAGTGGTACAGATACGCAGTATTTT
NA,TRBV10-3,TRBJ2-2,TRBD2,CAISDDLGLAGEAGELFF,TGTGCCATCAGTGACGATTTGGGACTAGCGGGGGAGGCCGGGGAGCTGTTTTTT
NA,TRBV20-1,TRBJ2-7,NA,CSAGRDEQYF,TGCAGTGCTGGGAGAGACGAGCAGTACTTC
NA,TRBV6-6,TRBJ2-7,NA,CASSFSPRGNPEQYF,TGTGCCAGCAGTTTCTCACCCCGCGGTAATCCCGAGCAGTACTTC
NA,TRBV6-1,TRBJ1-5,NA,CASSDLGGRGQPQHF,TGTGCCAGCAGTGACTTGGGTGGTCGAGGTCAGCCCCAGCATTTT